This is a list of T cell receptor beta chains from one sample in a study of a mutant IDH1 vaccine in newly diagnosed glioma. The antigens for these receptors are not known. Profiled with immunoSEQ multiplex PCR; TCRdb holds only in-frame clones, not every one. The sample includes 60,000 to 65,000 clones, roughly four fifths seen only once; the top ten take about 3.8%. The specimen was PBMCs, collected from a glioma patient whose treatment included an IDH1 peptide vaccine. The receptors shown here come from a man in his thirties or forties with glioma. The CDR3 runs from the conserved cysteine through the conserved F or W. The order of the fields is V gene, D gene, J gene, clone size, CDR3 length, CDR3 DNA, CDR3 protein. A D gene is named only where the DNA matches it firmly. Only some rows state a clone size, as once, few, many or a class for expanded clones.

TRBV10-3	NA	TRBJ1-2	few	11	TGTGCAAGGATGACAGGTTACGGCTACACCTTC	CARMTGYGYTF
TRBV6-5	TRBD2	TRBJ2-1	NA	15	TGTGCCAGCCAGGAATTAGCGGGGGGGCCCAATGAGCAGTTCTTC	CASQELAGGPNEQFF
TRBV14	NA	TRBJ2-7	NA	14	TGTGCCAGCAGCCAATATATCTGGACCTACGAGCAGTACTTC	CASSQYIWTYEQYF
TRBV6-5	TRBD1	TRBJ2-7	NA	15	TGTGCCAGCAGCGGACGCCGGACAGGGGTGTACGAGCAGTACTTC	CASSGRRTGVYEQYF
TRBV30	NA	TRBJ1-2	NA	12	TGTGCCTTCCTCGGAAGCAGTGGTGGCTACACCTTC	CAFLGSSGGYTF
TRBV6-5	NA	TRBJ1-5	NA	14	TGTGCCAGCAGTTACTCTCTTAGCAATCAGCCCCAGCATTTT	CASSYSLSNQPQHF
TRBV28	TRBD1	TRBJ1-4	NA	12	TGTGCCAGCACCAGGGGGAATGAAAAACTGTTTTTT	CASTRGNEKLFF
TRBV2	NA	TRBJ1-1	few	13	TGTGCCAGCACCTATCCGGGACACACTGAAGCTTTCTTT	CASTYPGHTEAFF
TRBV2	TRBD1	TRBJ1-3	NA	16	TGTGCCAGCAGAGACAGGGGACTCCTCTCTGGAAACACCATATATTTT	CASRDRGLLSGNTIYF
TRBV7-6	NA	TRBJ2-5	NA	12	TGTGCCAGCAGCTTAGTTCTGGAGACCCAGTACTTC	CASSLVLETQYF
TRBV19	TRBD1	TRBJ1-5	NA	14	TGTGCCAGTAGTATCGACAGGGGTGATCAGCCCCAGCATTTT	CASSIDRGDQPQHF
TRBV6-1	NA	TRBJ2-2	NA	14	TGTGCCAGCAGTGAGGTCGTTCGGTCCGGGGAGCTGTTTTTT	CASSEVVRSGELFF
TRBV2	NA	TRBJ2-7	NA	13	TGTGCCAGTTCCAGGAAGGGGACCTACGAGCAGTACTTC	CASSRKGTYEQYF
TRBV14	NA	TRBJ1-2	once	13	TGTGCCAGCAGCCAAGTGGGGGCTGGTGGCTACACCTTC	CASSQVGAGGYTF
TRBV7-9	NA	TRBJ2-6	NA	16	TGTGCCAGCAGCTTAGCTCGGGTATCGGGGGCCAACGTCCTGACTTTC	CASSLARVSGANVLTF
TRBV6-5	NA	TRBJ2-6	NA	15	TGTGCCAGCACTCCACAGAGCTCTGGGGCCAACGTCCTGACTTTC	CASTPQSSGANVLTF